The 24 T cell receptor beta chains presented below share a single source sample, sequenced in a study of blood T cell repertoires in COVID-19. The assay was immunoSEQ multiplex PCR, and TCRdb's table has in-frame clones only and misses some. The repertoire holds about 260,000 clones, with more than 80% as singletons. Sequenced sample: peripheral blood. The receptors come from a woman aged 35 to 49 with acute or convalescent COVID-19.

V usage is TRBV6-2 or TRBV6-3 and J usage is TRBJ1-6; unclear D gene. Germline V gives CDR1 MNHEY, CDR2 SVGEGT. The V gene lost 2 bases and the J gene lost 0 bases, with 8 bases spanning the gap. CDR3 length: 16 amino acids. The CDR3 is CASSYDSDSYNSPLHF. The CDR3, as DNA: TGTGCCAGCAGTTACGATAGTGACTCCTATAATTCACCCCTCCACTTT.

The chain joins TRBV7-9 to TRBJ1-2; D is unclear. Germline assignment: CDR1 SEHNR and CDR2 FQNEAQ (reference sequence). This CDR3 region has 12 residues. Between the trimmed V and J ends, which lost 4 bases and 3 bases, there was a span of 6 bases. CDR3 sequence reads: CASSSGDYGYTF. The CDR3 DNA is TGTGCCAGCAGCTCGGGTGACTATGGCTACACCTTC.

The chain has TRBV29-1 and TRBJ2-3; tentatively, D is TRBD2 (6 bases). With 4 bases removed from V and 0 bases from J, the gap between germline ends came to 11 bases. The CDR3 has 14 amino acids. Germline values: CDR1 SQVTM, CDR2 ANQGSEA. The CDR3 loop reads CSVVRGISTDTQYF. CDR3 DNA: TGCAGCGTTGTACGCGGGATCAGCACAGATACGCAGTATTTT.

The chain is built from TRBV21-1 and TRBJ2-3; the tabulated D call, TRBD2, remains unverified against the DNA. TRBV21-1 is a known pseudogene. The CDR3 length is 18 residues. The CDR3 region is CASSCWTSGGPGGDTQYF. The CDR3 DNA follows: TGTGCCAGCAGCTGCTGGACTAGCGGGGGCCCCGGGGGAGATACGCAGTATTTT.

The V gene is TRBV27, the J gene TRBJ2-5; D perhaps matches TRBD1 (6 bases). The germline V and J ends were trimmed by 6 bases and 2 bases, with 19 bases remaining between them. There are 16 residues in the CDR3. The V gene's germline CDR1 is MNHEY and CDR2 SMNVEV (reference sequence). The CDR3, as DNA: TGTGCCAGCAGCCCTTCCGGGACATGGTATCAAGAGACCCAGTACTTC. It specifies CASSPSGTWYQETQYF.

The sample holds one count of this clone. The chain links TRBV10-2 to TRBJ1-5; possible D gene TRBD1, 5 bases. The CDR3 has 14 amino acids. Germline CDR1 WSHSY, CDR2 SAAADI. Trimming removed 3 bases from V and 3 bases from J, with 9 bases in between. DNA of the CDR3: TGCGCCAGCAGTGAATTCAGGGCCAATCAGCCCCAGCATTTT. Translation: CASSEFRANQPQHF.

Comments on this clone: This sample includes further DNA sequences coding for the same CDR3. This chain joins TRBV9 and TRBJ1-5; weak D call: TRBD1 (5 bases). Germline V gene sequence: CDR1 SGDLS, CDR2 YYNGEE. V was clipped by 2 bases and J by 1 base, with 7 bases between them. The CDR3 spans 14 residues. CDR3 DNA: TGTGCCAGCAGCGTGGGGGGGAGCAATCAGCCCCAGCATTTT. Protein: CASSVGGSNQPQHF.

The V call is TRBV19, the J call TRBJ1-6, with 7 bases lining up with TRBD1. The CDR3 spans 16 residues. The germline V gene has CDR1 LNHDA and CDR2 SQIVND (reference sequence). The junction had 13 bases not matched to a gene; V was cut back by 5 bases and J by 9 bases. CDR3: CASSFRDSHPGSPLHF. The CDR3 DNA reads TGTGCCAGTAGTTTCCGGGACAGCCATCCCGGTTCACCCCTCCACTTT.

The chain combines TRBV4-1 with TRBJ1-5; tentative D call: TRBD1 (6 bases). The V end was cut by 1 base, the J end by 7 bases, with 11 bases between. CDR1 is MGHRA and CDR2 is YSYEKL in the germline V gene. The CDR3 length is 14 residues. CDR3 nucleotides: TGCGCCAGCAGCCAAGCCACAGGGTGGCAGCCCCAGCATTTT. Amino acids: CASSQATGWQPQHF.

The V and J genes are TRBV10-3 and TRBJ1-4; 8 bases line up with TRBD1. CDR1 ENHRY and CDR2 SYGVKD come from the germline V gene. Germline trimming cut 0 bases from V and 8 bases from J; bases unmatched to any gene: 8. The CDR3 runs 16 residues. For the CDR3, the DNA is TGTGCCATCAGTGAGTCGAGGGTGCAGGGGGCGGAAAAACTGTTTTTT. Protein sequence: CAISESRVQGAEKLFF.

The CDR3 sequence: CASSPLGTGKPGANVLTF. The CDR3 DNA follows: TGTGCCAGCTCACCACTGGGGACAGGAAAGCCTGGGGCCAACGTCCTGACTTTC. This chain uses TRBV18 with TRBJ2-6, with 8 positions matching TRBD1. J was trimmed by 2 bases and V by 1 base; bases with no gene match: 7. This CDR3 has 18 residues. Looked up from germline, CDR1 is KGHSH and CDR2 is LQKENI.

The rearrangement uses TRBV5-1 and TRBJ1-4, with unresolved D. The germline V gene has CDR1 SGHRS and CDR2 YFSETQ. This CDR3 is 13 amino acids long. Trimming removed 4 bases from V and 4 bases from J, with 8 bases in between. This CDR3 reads CASSPQRNEKLFF. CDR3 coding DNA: TGCGCCAGCAGCCCCCAGCGTAATGAAAAACTGTTTTTT.

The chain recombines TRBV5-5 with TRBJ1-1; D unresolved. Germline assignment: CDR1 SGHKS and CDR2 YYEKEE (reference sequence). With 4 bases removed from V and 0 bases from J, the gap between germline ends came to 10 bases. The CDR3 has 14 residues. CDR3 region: CASSERLMNTEAFF. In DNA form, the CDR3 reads TGTGCCAGCAGCGAGAGACTGATGAACACTGAAGCTTTCTTT.

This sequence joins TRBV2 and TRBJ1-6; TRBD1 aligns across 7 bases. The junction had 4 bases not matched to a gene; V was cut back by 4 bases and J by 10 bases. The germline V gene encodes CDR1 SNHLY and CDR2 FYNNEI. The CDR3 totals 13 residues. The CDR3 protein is CASSAQGVSPLHF. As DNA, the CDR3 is TGTGCCAGCAGTGCGCAGGGGGTCTCACCCCTCCACTTT.

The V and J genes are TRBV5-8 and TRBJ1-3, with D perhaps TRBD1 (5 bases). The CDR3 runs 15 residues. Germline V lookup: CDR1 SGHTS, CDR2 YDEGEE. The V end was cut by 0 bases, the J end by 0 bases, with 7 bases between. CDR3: CASSLEGASGNTIYF. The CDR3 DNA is TGTGCCAGCAGCTTGGAAGGGGCCTCTGGAAACACCATATATTTT.

The CDR3 reads CASSALAGGDTDTQYF. In DNA form, the CDR3 reads TGTGCCAGCAGCGCCCTAGCGGGGGGCGACACAGATACGCAGTATTTT. The J gene is TRBJ2-3, the V gene TRBV9, with 11 bases lining up with TRBD2. The germline V gene encodes CDR1 SGDLS and CDR2 YYNGEE. There are 16 residues in the CDR3. The V gene end was trimmed by 3 bases and the J gene end by 2 bases; junction bases not matched to a gene: 5.

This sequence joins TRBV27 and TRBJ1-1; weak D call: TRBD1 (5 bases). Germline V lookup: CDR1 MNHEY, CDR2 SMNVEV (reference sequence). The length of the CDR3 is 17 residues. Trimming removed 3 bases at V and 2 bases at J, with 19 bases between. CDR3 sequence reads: CASSFARQSAPNTEAFF. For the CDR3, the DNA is TGTGCCAGCAGTTTTGCACGACAGTCCGCCCCTAACACTGAAGCTTTCTTT.

The CDR3 here is CASSPFRTGPYGYTF. CDR3 DNA: TGTGCCAGCAGCCCCTTTCGGACAGGGCCTTATGGCTACACCTTC. This chain joins TRBV14 and TRBJ1-2, with TRBD1 identical over 8 bases. From germline, CDR1 is SGHDN and CDR2 FVKESK. CDR3 size: 15 residues. J gave up 5 bases and V 4 bases, and 9 bases lay outside the gene matches.

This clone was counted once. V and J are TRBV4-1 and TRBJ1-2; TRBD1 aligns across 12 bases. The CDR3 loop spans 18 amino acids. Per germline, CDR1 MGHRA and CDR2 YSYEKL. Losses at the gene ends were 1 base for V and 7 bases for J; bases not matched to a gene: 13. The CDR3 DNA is TGCGCCAGCAGCCAAGGTTACTCATCGGGACAGGGGGCTTCTGGCTACACCTTC. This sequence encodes CASSQGYSSGQGASGYTF.

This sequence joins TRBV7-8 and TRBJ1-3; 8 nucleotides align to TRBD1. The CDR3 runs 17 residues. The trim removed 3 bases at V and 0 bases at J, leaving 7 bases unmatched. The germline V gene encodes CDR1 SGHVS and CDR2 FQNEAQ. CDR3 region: CASSFGTGYLSGNTIYF. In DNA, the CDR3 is TGTGCCAGCAGCTTTGGGACAGGATACCTCTCTGGAAACACCATATATTTT.

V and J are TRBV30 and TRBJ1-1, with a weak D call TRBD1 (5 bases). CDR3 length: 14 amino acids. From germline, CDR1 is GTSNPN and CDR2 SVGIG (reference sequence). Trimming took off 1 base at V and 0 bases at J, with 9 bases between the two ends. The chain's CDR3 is CAWSGDYMNTEAFF. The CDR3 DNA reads TGTGCCTGGAGTGGGGACTACATGAACACTGAAGCTTTCTTT.

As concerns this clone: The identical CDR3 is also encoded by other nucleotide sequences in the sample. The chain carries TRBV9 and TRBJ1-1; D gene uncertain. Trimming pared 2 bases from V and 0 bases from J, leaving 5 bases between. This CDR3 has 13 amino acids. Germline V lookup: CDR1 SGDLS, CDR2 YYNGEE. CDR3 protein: CASSVSLNTEAFF. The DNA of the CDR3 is TGTGCCAGCAGCGTTAGCCTGAACACTGAAGCTTTCTTT.

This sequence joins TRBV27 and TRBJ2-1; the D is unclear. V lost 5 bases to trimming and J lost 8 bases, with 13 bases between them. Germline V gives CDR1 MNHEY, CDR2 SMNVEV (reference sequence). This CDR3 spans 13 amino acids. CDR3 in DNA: TGTGCCAGCAGTCCAGTTTATTTCGATGAGCAGTTCTTC. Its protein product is CASSPVYFDEQFF.

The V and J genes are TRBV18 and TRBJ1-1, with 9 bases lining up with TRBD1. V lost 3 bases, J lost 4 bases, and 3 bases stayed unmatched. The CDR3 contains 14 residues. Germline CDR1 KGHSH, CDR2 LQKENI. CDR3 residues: CASSPPDRGTEAFF. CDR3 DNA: TGTGCCAGCTCACCCCCGGACAGGGGCACTGAAGCTTTCTTT.